This record covers a single T cell receptor (beta chain). Profiling relied on immunoSEQ multiplex PCR, and the TCRdb table lists in-frame clones only, not all of them. The data contain 150,000 to 200,000 clones, about 88% of them singletons. The entry originates in a study of T cell responses to AZD1222 COVID-19 vaccine. The sequence came from an adult in good health. The sample was peripheral blood, taken on day 0 of AZD1222 vaccination.

CDR3 region: CASSPTRTVTGELFF. The CDR3, as DNA: TGTGCCAGCAGCCCCACCCGGACAGTCACCGGGGAGCTGTTTTTT. This sequence joins TRBV5-5 and TRBJ2-2, with D possibly TRBD1 on 6 matching bases. V lost 4 bases to trimming and J lost 4 bases, with 14 bases between them. The germline V gene has CDR1 SGHKS and CDR2 YYEKEE (reference sequence). This CDR3 contains 15 residues.